One and the same sample provided the 25 T cell receptor beta chains below, sequenced in a study of blood T cell repertoires in COVID-19. Data came from immunoSEQ multiplex PCR; TCRdb stores just in-frame clones and leaves some out. The sample includes some 190,000 clones, more than 75% of them seen just once. The sequencing sample was made of peripheral blood. These receptors originate from a human donor in a cohort sampled during active COVID-19.

This chain joins TRBV7-9 and TRBJ2-5, with 7 bases matching TRBD1. The V gene's germline CDR1 is SEHNR and CDR2 FQNEAQ (reference sequence). Trimming at V came to 5 bases and at J to 1 base, leaving 4 bases not matched to a gene. CDR3 size: 14 residues. CDR3 protein: CASSPGQIQETQYF. The CDR3, as DNA: TGTGCCAGCAGCCCGGGACAGATCCAAGAGACCCAGTACTTC.

The chain carries TRBV19 and TRBJ1-5; tentatively, D is TRBD1 (5 bases). CDR1 is LNHDA, CDR2 SQIVND, per germline (reference sequence). The CDR3 spans 12 residues. V lost 9 bases and J 4 bases, leaving 10 bases between the germline ends. CDR3 DNA sequence: TGTGCCAGCGCAGGGCCTAATCAGCCCCAGCATTTT. Translating gives CASAGPNQPQHF. The whole variable domain, filled in from reference TRBV19 and TRBJ1-5, reads DGGITQSPKYLFRKEGQNVTLSCEQNLNHDAMYWYRQDPGQGLRLIYYSQIVNDFQKGDIAEGYSVSREKKESFPLTVTSAQKNPTAFYLCASAGPNQPQHFGDGTRLSIL.

The rearrangement links TRBV9 to TRBJ2-3, with 11 bases lining up with TRBD2. Per germline, CDR1 SGDLS and CDR2 YYNGEE. Trimming removed 1 base from V and 5 bases from J; junction bases left unmatched: 9. The CDR3 spans 17 residues. For the CDR3, the DNA is TGTGCCAGCAGCGTAAAGACTAGCGGGGAAACACAAGATACGCAGTATTTT. This encodes CASSVKTSGETQDTQYF.

This chain connects TRBV7-2 to TRBJ2-1, with D tentatively TRBD2 (7 bases). Per germline, CDR1 SGHTA and CDR2 FQGNSA. The CDR3 contains 15 residues. The ends were cut back, 1 base at V and 5 bases at J, with 12 bases in the middle. The CDR3 region is CASSLGQAGDNEQFF. As DNA, the CDR3 is TGTGCCAGCAGCTTAGGACAGGCGGGGGACAATGAGCAGTTCTTC.

As DNA, the CDR3 is TGTGCCAGCAGCTTACTGACAGGGGATACTGAAGCTTTCTTT. Its translation: CASSLLTGDTEAFF. This chain joins TRBV7-9 and TRBJ1-1; 8 bases match TRBD1. V was pared by 2 bases and J by 5 bases, with 4 bases of the junction left unmatched. CDR1 and CDR2 from the germline V gene are SEHNR and FQNEAQ (reference sequence). CDR3 length: 14 residues.

V and J are TRBV4-3 and TRBJ1-6; D uncertain. Germline CDR1 is LGHNA and CDR2 is YSLEER. V lost 0 bases and J 7 bases, leaving 10 bases between the germline ends. This CDR3 comprises 15 residues. The CDR3: CASSQEGGPNSPLHF. The CDR3 DNA follows: TGCGCCAGCAGCCAAGAAGGAGGGCCCAATTCACCCCTCCACTTT.

The chain links TRBV6-6 to TRBJ1-1; D not certain. Trimming shortened V by 5 bases and J by 4 bases, and 11 bases separated the two germline ends. The CDR3 totals 13 residues. CDR1 and CDR2 (germline): MNHNY, SVGAGI (reference sequence). CDR3 sequence (DNA): TGTGCCAGCAGTAGAGGGATTTCCACTGAAGCTTTCTTT. Translated: CASSRGISTEAFF.

The chain combines TRBV10-3 with TRBJ1-2; D not resolved. There are 12 residues in the CDR3. V was pared by 3 bases and J by 1 base, with 3 bases between. Germline V gene lookup returns CDR1 ENHRY and CDR2 SYGVKD. CDR3 protein: CAISDSNYGYTF. CDR3 DNA sequence: TGTGCCATCAGTGATAGTAACTATGGCTACACCTTC.

This clone was observed once. The chain has TRBV2 and TRBJ1-1; D possibly corresponds to TRBD1 (6 bases). Looked up from germline, CDR1 is SNHLY and CDR2 is FYNNEI. The length of the CDR3 is 13 residues. V shed 7 bases and J shed 1 base, with 10 bases lying between them. The CDR3 region has the DNA TGTGCCAGCAATTTACAGGGGAACACTGAAGCTTTCTTT. Amino acids: CASNLQGNTEAFF. The variable domain in full, completed from reference TRBV2 and TRBJ1-1, reads EPEVTQTPSHQVTQMGQEVILRCVPISNHLYFYWYRQILGQKVEFLVSFYNNEISEKSEIFDDQFSVERPDGSNFTLKIRSTKLEDSAMYFCASNLQGNTEAFFGQGTRLTVV.

This clone occurred once. This sample includes further DNA sequences coding for the same CDR3. V and J are TRBV9 and TRBJ2-7, with 8 bases lining up with TRBD1. V lost 3 bases and J lost 2; bases outside the gene matches: 4. Germline lookup yields CDR1 SGDLS and CDR2 YYNGEE. This CDR3 comprises 14 residues. This chain's CDR3 is CASSAGTGPYEQYF. CDR3 coding DNA: TGTGCCAGCAGCGCCGGGACAGGACCCTACGAGCAGTACTTC.

The chain's CDR3 is CATSTTGGLDEQFF. CDR3 in DNA: TGTGCCACCAGCACCACGGGGGGGCTGGATGAGCAGTTCTTC. This chain uses TRBV15 with TRBJ2-1; TRBD2 matches 8 bases. Germline assignment: CDR1 LNHNV and CDR2 YYDKDF (reference sequence). The CDR3 has 14 residues. The V and J ends lost 4 bases and 8 bases, in that order; junction bases with no gene match: 7.

The CDR3 nucleotides read TGTGCCAGCAGGCGCGGGACAGGGAACAACATTCAGTACTTC. Its translation: CASRRGTGNNIQYF. The rearrangement joins TRBV28 to TRBJ2-4; 9 positions agree with TRBD1. V shed 6 bases and J 7 bases; nucleotides not matched to a gene: 7. CDR1 is MDHEN and CDR2 is SYDVKM in the germline V gene. The CDR3 covers 14 residues.

The chain is built from TRBV4-1 and TRBJ2-7; weak D call: TRBD1 (5 bases). Trimming cost V 0 bases and J 9 bases, with 15 bases left between them. CDR3 size: 14 residues. CDR1 is MGHRA, CDR2 YSYEKL, per germline. CDR3 region: CASSQDRTGDWQYF. CDR3 sequence (DNA): TGCGCCAGCAGCCAAGATCGAACAGGAGATTGGCAGTACTTC.

The V call is TRBV10-3, the J call TRBJ1-1, with 9 bases aligning to TRBD1. Germline trimming cut 6 bases from V and 1 base from J; bases unmatched to any gene: 12. The CDR3 runs to 17 residues. Germline CDR1 reads ENHRY; CDR2 reads SYGVKD. CDR3 in amino acids: CAISQTGQGYSNTEAFF. For the CDR3, the DNA is TGTGCCATCAGCCAAACGGGACAGGGATATTCGAACACTGAAGCTTTCTTT.

This clone was seen a single time. This chain uses TRBV29-1 with TRBJ2-3; D might be TRBD1 (6 bases). There are 12 residues in the CDR3. Trimming shortened V by 7 bases and J by 3 bases, and 11 bases separated the two germline ends. CDR1 is SQVTM and CDR2 is ANQGSEA in the germline V gene. The CDR3 region has the DNA TGCAGCGCCATCAGGGGTACAGATACGCAGTATTTT. It yields the protein CSAIRGTDTQYF.

This chain's CDR3 is CASSLVQGQGEQYF. CDR3 DNA: TGCGCCAGCAGCTTGGTGCAGGGTCAGGGCGAGCAGTACTTC. The J gene is TRBJ2-7, the V gene TRBV5-1, with a possible D match to TRBD1 (5 bases). Germline CDR1 SGHRS, CDR2 YFSETQ. Trimming removed 0 bases from V and 6 bases from J, with 13 bases in between. The CDR3 consists of 14 residues. The full variable domain, its missing parts supplied by reference TRBV5-1 and TRBJ2-7, is KAGVTQTPRYLIKTRGQQVTLSCSPISGHRSVSWYQQTPGQGLQFLFEYFSETQRNKGNFPGRFSGRQFSNSRSEMNVSTLELGDSALYLCASSLVQGQGEQYFGPGTRLTVT.

The chain employs TRBV14 and TRBJ2-7, with 8 bases identical to TRBD2. This CDR3 has 16 amino acids. With 1 base clipped from V and 4 bases from J, the junction kept 9 bases outside the gene matches. Germline CDR1 reads SGHDN; CDR2 reads FVKESK. The CDR3 is CASSQVNSGSDYEQYF. CDR3 in DNA: TGTGCCAGCAGCCAAGTTAACAGCGGGAGTGATTACGAGCAGTACTTC.

The chain uses TRBV27 and TRBJ2-3; weak D call: TRBD2 (6 bases). This CDR3 contains 18 residues. Germline V gives CDR1 MNHEY, CDR2 SMNVEV (reference sequence). V gave up 8 bases and J gave up 4 bases, with 28 bases separating them. The CDR3 coding sequence is TGTGCCAGCTGTTGGAGGGCGGCTCCCCTTTTGGACTCAGATACGCAGTATTTT. Translation gives CASCWRAAPLLDSDTQYF.

V and J are TRBV12-3 or TRBV12-4 and TRBJ1-1; 10 nucleotides agree with TRBD1. V trimming: 5 bases; J trimming: 11 bases; junction bases outside the gene matches: 5. This CDR3 region has 12 residues. CDR3 bases: TGTGCCAGCAGTCTGGGACAGGGGAACGCTTTCTTT. Amino acid sequence: CASSLGQGNAFF.

About this clone itself: The sample contains more than one DNA sequence encoding this CDR3. The chain carries TRBV4-1 and TRBJ1-1; D remains ambiguous. The germline V gene has CDR1 MGHRA and CDR2 YSYEKL. There are 15 residues in the CDR3. The ends were cut back, 0 bases at V and 4 bases at J, with 12 bases in the middle. The CDR3 DNA is TGCGCCAGCAGCCAAGATCCCGGGGTAGGCACTGAAGCTTTCTTT. It is translated as CASSQDPGVGTEAFF.

This chain joins TRBV14 and TRBJ2-7; TRBD1 is a possible D gene (5 bases). Germline V lookup: CDR1 SGHDN, CDR2 FVKESK. V was pared by 0 bases and J by 8 bases, with 17 bases between. CDR3 length: 15 residues. This CDR3 reads CASSQDAGIVRQQYF. The CDR3 DNA is TGTGCCAGCAGCCAAGACGCAGGGATAGTACGACAGCAGTACTTC.

The chain recombines TRBV6-5 with TRBJ1-6; TRBD1 agrees at 7 bases. Germline CDR1 is MNHEY and CDR2 is SVGAGI. V was clipped by 2 bases and J by 7 bases; unmatched bases: 8. The CDR3 has 16 residues. CDR3 sequence: CASSYVARGSNSPLHF. CDR3 sequence (DNA): TGTGCCAGCAGTTACGTAGCCAGGGGGTCGAATTCACCCCTCCACTTT.

The rearrangement links TRBV9 to TRBJ2-7, with 8 bases matching TRBD2. Unmatched junction bases numbered 3, after V lost 0 bases and J lost 1 base. Per germline, CDR1 SGDLS and CDR2 YYNGEE. The CDR3 has 15 residues. The CDR3 bases are TGTGCCAGCAGCGTAGCGGGAGGGCCGTCCTACGAGCAGTACTTC. Amino acid sequence: CASSVAGGPSYEQYF.

CDR3 nucleotide sequence: TGTGCCAGCAGAAGGGGGTCGAGGTATGGCTACACCTTC. This codes for CASRRGSRYGYTF. V and J are TRBV27 and TRBJ1-2; D is possibly TRBD1 (6 bases). CDR1 is MNHEY and CDR2 is SMNVEV in the germline V gene (reference sequence). CDR3 length equals 13 residues. Trimming took off 6 bases at V and 5 bases at J, with 13 bases between the two ends.

The chain uses TRBV6-5 and TRBJ2-7, with 8 bases lining up with TRBD1. V lost 11 bases and J lost 3; bases outside the gene matches: 3. Germline CDR1 reads MNHEY; CDR2 reads SVGAGI. This CDR3 spans 11 amino acids. The CDR3 spells CAFDRGYEQYF. The CDR3 DNA is TGTGCCTTCGACAGGGGCTACGAGCAGTACTTC.